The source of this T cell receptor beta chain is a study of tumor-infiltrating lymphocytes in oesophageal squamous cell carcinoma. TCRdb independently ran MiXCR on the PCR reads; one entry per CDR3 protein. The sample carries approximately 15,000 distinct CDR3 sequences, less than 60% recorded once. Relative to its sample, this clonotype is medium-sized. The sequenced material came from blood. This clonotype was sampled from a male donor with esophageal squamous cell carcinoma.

The CDR3 spells CASSSGSTDTQYF. CDR3 DNA sequence: TGTGCCAGCTCTAGCGGGAGTACAGATACGCAGTATTTT. This chain connects TRBV11-2 to TRBJ2-3, with 10 bases fitting TRBD2. This CDR3 is built from 13 residues. CDR1 and CDR2 (germline): SGHAT, FQNNGV. V lost 8 bases to trimming and J lost 3 bases; unmatched junction nucleotides: 2. The full variable domain, with the rest looked up from reference TRBV11-2 and TRBJ2-3, is EAGVAQSPRYKIIEKRQSVAFWCNPISGHATLYWYQQILGQGPKLLIQFQNNGVVDDSQLPKDRFSAERLKGVDSTLKIQPAKLEDSAVYLCASSSGSTDTQYFGPGTRLTVL.